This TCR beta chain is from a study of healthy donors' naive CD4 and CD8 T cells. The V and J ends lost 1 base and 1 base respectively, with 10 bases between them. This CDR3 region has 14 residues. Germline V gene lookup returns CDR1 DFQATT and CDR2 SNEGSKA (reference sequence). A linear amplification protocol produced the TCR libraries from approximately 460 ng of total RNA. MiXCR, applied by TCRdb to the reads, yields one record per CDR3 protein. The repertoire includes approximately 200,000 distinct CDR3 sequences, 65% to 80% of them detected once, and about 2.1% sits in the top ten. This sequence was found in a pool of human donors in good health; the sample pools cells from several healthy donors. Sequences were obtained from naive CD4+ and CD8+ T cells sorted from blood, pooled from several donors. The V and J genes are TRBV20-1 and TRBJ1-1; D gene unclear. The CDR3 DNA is TGCAGTGCTAGAGTTGGATCCCCGAACACTGAAGCTTTCTTT. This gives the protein CSARVGSPNTEAFF.